Listed below are T cell receptor beta chains from one sample, sequenced in a study of shared clonotypes between healthy human individuals. TCRdb keeps only in-frame clones here, not all; method: immunoSEQ multiplex PCR. The sample holds about 1 million clones, about 76% seen once. Input material: memory CD4+ T cells sorted from blood. Every receptor here comes from a man younger than 30 in good health. Each CDR3 is given with its conserved first and last residue. D genes are given only for firm matches. Not every row has a clone size; where given, it reads once, few, many or a size class.

J,length,size,V,D,CDR3,DNA
TRBJ2-3,19,NA,TRBV9,TRBD2,CASRPTHGASGGPGDTQYF,TGTGCCAGCAGACCTACCCATGGGGCTAGCGGGGGCCCCGGGGATACGCAGTATTTT
TRBJ1-4,13,NA,TRBV7-9,NA,CASSPGKNEKLFF,TGTGCCAGCAGCCCAGGAAAGAATGAAAAACTGTTTTTT
TRBJ2-7,19,NA,TRBV4-3,NA,CASSQVGSGPLSGGYEQYF,TGCGCCAGCAGCCAAGTCGGTAGCGGACCTCTCTCCGGGGGATACGAGCAGTACTTC
TRBJ1-1,14,NA,TRBV18,NA,CASSTPGTPMGAFF,TGTGCCAGCTCAACCCCAGGGACCCCAATGGGGGCTTTCTTT
TRBJ2-6,17,NA,TRBV5-6,NA,CASSPGGIHSGANVLTF,TGTGCCAGCAGCCCCGGGGGAATCCACTCTGGGGCCAACGTCCTGACTTTC
TRBJ1-4,17,NA,TRBV14,NA,CASSQSGTKLTNEKLFF,TGTGCCAGCAGCCAATCTGGGACCAAGCTGACGAATGAAAAACTGTTTTTT
TRBJ2-5,16,NA,TRBV2,TRBD2,CASSPRAGGLQETQYF,TGTGCCAGCAGTCCACGAGCGGGGGGGCTCCAAGAGACCCAGTACTTC
TRBJ1-6,14,NA,TRBV19,NA,CASSPGGGSSPLHF,TGTGCCAGTAGTCCTGGGGGGGGGAGTTCACCCCTCCACTTT
TRBJ2-2,15,NA,TRBV5-1,NA,CASSGLSSLVGELFF,TGCGCCAGCTCAGGACTCTCTAGTCTTGTCGGGGAGCTGTTTTTT
TRBJ2-2,19,NA,TRBV12-1,NA,CASSLRTGGLADETGELFF,TGTGCCAGCAGCTTGCGGACAGGGGGGCTAGCTGATGAAACCGGGGAGCTGTTTTTT
TRBJ1-2,15,few,TRBV28,NA,CASSNRVGLDYGYTF,TGTGCCAGCAGTAACAGGGTAGGGCTGGACTATGGCTACACCTTC
TRBJ2-5,12,once,TRBV7-2,NA,CASSLLLKTQYF,TGTGCCAGCAGCTTACTGTTAAAGACCCAGTACTTC
TRBJ2-5,14,NA,TRBV5-1,NA,CASSGELSQETQYF,TGCGCCAGCAGCGGGGAGCTGTCCCAAGAGACCCAGTACTTC
TRBJ1-4,12,many,TRBV30,NA,CAWGGVGEKLFF,TGTGCCTGGGGAGGGGTGGGTGAAAAACTGTTTTTT
TRBJ2-5,15,NA,TRBV7-2,NA,CASSLVSGTQETQYF,TGTGCCAGCAGCTTAGTTTCAGGGACCCAAGAGACCCAGTACTTC
TRBJ2-7,16,NA,TRBV10-3,NA,CAISDGGTKSSYEQYF,TGTGCCATCAGTGATGGGGGTACTAAGAGCTCCTACGAGCAGTACTTC
TRBJ2-7,15,NA,TRBV5-1,TRBD2,CASHTVAGVIDEQYF,TGCGCCAGTCACACGGTAGCGGGAGTTATCGACGAGCAGTACTTC
TRBJ2-1,14,once,TRBV6-6,NA,CASSYSGGQGEQFF,TGTGCCAGCAGTTACTCTGGGGGACAAGGTGAGCAGTTCTTC
TRBJ1-4,18,once,TRBV5-1,NA,CASSPGGQTRTTNEKLFF,TGCGCCAGCAGCCCCGGGGGGCAGACTCGAACTACTAATGAAAAACTGTTTTTT
TRBJ1-2,13,NA,TRBV28,TRBD1,CASSPTGAYGYTF,TGTGCCAGCAGTCCCACAGGGGCCTATGGCTACACCTTC
TRBJ1-1,15,NA,TRBV6-5,NA,CASSYSNEGGGEAFF,TGTGCCAGCAGTTACTCGAATGAAGGTGGAGGAGAAGCTTTCTTT
TRBJ1-2,15,NA,TRBV10-3,NA,CAITLDSKANYGYTF,TGTGCCATCACCCTGGACAGCAAAGCTAACTATGGCTACACCTTC
TRBJ1-5,18,NA,TRBV28,NA,CASSYALGPKGANQPQHF,TGTGCCAGCAGTTATGCCCTGGGACCCAAAGGGGCCAATCAGCCCCAGCATTTT
TRBJ2-3,15,NA,TRBV9,NA,CASSVAGHYTDTQYF,TGTGCCAGCAGCGTAGCGGGACATTACACAGATACGCAGTATTTT
TRBJ2-3,12,NA,TRBV5-1,NA,CASSSPKDTQYF,TGCGCCAGCAGCTCCCCTAAAGATACGCAGTATTTT
TRBJ2-7,14,NA,TRBV27,NA,CASSLSRGSYEQYF,TGTGCCAGCAGTTTATCCCGAGGTAGCTACGAGCAGTACTTC
TRBJ2-3,15,NA,TRBV9,TRBD2,CASSATSGATDTQYF,TGTGCCAGCAGCGCCACTAGCGGGGCGACAGATACGCAGTATTTT
TRBJ2-2,13,NA,TRBV7-2,TRBD1,CASSLQGAGELFF,TGTGCCAGCAGCTTACAGGGGGCCGGGGAGCTGTTTTTT
TRBJ1-3,15,few,TRBV5-5,NA,CASSFGGLYGNTIYF,TGTGCCAGCAGCTTCGGGGGATTGTACGGAAACACCATATATTTT
TRBJ2-5,13,few,TRBV6-1,NA,CASSAKPDYSKYF,TGTGCCAGCAGTGCGAAACCGGACTATTCAAAGTACTTC
TRBJ2-7,12,few,TRBV11-2,TRBD1,CASSLTGVEQYF,TGTGCCAGCAGCTTGACAGGGGTCGAGCAGTACTTC
TRBJ2-5,14,NA,TRBV18,NA,CASSESEPKETQYF,TGTGCCAGCTCAGAGTCGGAGCCCAAAGAGACCCAGTACTTC
TRBJ2-1,14,few,TRBV6-1,TRBD2,CASSEGLAHNEQFF,TGTGCCAGCAGTGAGGGACTAGCCCACAATGAGCAGTTCTTC
TRBJ1-3,20,NA,TRBV2,NA,CASSGEPGKAPYLSGNTIYF,TGTGCCAGCAGTGGGGAGCCCGGGAAGGCCCCTTACCTCTCTGGAAACACCATATATTTT
TRBJ1-5,15,NA,TRBV19,NA,CASSIPGRGNQPQHF,TGTGCCAGTAGTATCCCAGGGCGTGGGAATCAGCCCCAGCATTTT
TRBJ2-2,14,NA,TRBV5-1,NA,CASSLKVNTGELFF,TGCGCCAGCAGCCTTAAGGTGAACACCGGGGAGCTGTTTTTT
TRBJ1-1,14,NA,TRBV5-1,NA,CASSLEQRGTEAFF,TGCGCCAGCAGCTTGGAGCAGCGGGGTACTGAAGCTTTCTTT
TRBJ1-1,15,few,TRBV10-3,NA,CAISEGGRANTEAFF,TGTGCCATCAGTGAAGGGGGGCGAGCGAACACTGAAGCTTTCTTT
TRBJ1-6,14,NA,TRBV18,NA,CASSPLRDNSPLHF,TGTGCCAGCTCACCATTAAGGGACAATTCACCCCTCCACTTT
TRBJ2-3,14,NA,TRBV10-3,NA,CAISVLAPTDTQYF,TGTGCCATCAGTGTATTGGCCCCCACAGATACGCAGTATTTT
TRBJ2-3,15,NA,TRBV5-5,TRBD2,CASSLNGRSTDTQYF,TGTGCCAGCAGCTTGAACGGGAGGAGCACAGATACGCAGTATTTT
TRBJ2-7,14,once,TRBV7-9,TRBD2,CASSSSGAPGEQYF,TGTGCCAGCAGCTCTAGCGGGGCGCCGGGCGAGCAGTACTTC
TRBJ2-1,15,NA,TRBV27,NA,CASKRDGGSYNEQFF,TGTGCCAGCAAACGCGATGGGGGCTCCTACAATGAGCAGTTCTTC
TRBJ2-5,14,NA,TRBV29-1,NA,CSVESRGTQETQYF,TGCAGCGTTGAGTCGCGGGGAACTCAAGAGACCCAGTACTTC
TRBJ2-3,17,NA,TRBV10-2,NA,CASSDPGRGAWADTQYF,TGCGCCAGCAGTGACCCGGGAAGGGGGGCCTGGGCAGATACGCAGTATTTT
TRBJ2-2,12,NA,TRBV6-5,NA,CASSPITGELFF,TGTGCCAGCAGTCCAATCACCGGGGAGCTGTTTTTT